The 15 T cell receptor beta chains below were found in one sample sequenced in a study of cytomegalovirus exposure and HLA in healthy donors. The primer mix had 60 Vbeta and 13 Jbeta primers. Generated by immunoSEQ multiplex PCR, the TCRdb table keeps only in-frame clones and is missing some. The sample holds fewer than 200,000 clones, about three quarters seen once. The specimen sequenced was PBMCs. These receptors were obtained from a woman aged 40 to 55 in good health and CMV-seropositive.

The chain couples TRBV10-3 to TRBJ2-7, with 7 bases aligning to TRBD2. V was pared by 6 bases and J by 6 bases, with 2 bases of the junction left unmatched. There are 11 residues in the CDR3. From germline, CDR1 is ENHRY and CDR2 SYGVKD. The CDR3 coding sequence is TGTGCCATCAGGCGGGGGAGCGAGCAGTACTTC. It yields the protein CAIRRGSEQYF.

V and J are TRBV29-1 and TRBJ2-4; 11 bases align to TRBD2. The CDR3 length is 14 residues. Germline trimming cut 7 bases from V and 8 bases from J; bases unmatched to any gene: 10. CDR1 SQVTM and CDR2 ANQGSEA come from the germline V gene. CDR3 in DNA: TGCAGCGCCGGCTTAGCGGGGGGGCCGGACATTCAGTACTTC. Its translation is CSAGLAGGPDIQYF.

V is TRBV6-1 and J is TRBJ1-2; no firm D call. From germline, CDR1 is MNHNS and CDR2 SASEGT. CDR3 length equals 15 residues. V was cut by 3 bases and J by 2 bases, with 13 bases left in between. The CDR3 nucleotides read TGTGCCAGCAGTGATCAGTCATCGGGGAACTATGGCTACACCTTC. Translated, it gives CASSDQSSGNYGYTF.

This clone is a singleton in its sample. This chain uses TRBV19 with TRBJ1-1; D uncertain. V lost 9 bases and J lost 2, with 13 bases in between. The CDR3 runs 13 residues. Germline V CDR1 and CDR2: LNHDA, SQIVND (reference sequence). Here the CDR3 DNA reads TGTGCCAGCACTTGGGAGGGTAACACTGAAGCTTTCTTT. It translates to CASTWEGNTEAFF.

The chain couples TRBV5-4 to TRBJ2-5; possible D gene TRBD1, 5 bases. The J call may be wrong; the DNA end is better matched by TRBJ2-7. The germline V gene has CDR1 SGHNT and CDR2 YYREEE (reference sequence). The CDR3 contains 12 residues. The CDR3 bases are TGTGCCAGCAGAGAAGGACAAGACGAGCAGTACTTC. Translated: CASREGQDEQYF.

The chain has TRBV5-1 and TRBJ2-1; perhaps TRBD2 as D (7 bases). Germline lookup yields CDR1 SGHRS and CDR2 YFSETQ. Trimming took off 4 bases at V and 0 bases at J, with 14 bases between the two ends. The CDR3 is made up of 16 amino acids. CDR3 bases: TGCGCCAGCAGCCTTTTAGGGGGGGGCTCCTACAATGAGCAGTTCTTC. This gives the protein CASSLLGGGSYNEQFF.

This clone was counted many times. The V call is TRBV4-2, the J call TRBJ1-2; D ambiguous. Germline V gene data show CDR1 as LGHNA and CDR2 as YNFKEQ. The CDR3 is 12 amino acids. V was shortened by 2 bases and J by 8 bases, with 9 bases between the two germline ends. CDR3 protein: CASSQPAGGYTF. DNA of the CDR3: TGTGCCAGCAGCCAACCTGCGGGGGGCTACACCTTC.

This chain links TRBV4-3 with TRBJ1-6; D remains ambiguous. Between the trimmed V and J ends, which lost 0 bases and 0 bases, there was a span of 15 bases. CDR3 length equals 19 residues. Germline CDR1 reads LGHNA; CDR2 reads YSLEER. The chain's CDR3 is CASSQEAQTTSSYNSPLHF. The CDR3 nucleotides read TGCGCCAGCAGCCAAGAGGCACAGACGACGAGCTCCTATAATTCACCCCTCCACTTT.

In DNA, the CDR3 is TGCGCCAGCAGTGAGGACAGGGGATCCTCTGGAAACACCATATATTTT. This codes for CASSEDRGSSGNTIYF. The chain joins TRBV10-1 to TRBJ1-3, with 8 bases matching TRBD1. Germline CDR1 is WNHNN and CDR2 is SYGVQD (reference sequence). The CDR3 extends over 16 amino acids. V shed 2 bases and J 0 bases; nucleotides not matched to a gene: 3.

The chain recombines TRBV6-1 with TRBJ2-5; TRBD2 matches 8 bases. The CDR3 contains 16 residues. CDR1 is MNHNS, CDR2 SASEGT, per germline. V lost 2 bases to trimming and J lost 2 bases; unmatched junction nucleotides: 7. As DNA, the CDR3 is TGTGCCAGCAGTGAAAGAGCGGGGGCCCAACAAGAGACCCAGTACTTC. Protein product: CASSERAGAQQETQYF.

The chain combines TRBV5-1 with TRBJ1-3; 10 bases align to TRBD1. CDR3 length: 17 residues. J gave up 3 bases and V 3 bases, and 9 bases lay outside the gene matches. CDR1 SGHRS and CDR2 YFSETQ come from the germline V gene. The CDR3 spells CASSYGTGDLYGNTIYF. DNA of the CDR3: TGCGCCAGCAGCTACGGGACAGGGGACCTTTATGGAAACACCATATATTTT. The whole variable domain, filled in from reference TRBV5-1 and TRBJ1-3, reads KAGVTQTPRYLIKTRGQQVTLSCSPISGHRSVSWYQQTPGQGLQFLFEYFSETQRNKGNFPGRFSGRQFSNSRSEMNVSTLELGDSALYLCASSYGTGDLYGNTIYFGEGSWLTVV.

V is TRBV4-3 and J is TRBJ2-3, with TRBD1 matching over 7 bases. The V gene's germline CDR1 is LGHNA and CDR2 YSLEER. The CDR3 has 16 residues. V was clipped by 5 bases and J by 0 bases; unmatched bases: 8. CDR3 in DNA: TGCGCCAGCAGCAAACAGGGGCCACCTAGCACAGATACGCAGTATTTT. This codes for CASSKQGPPSTDTQYF.

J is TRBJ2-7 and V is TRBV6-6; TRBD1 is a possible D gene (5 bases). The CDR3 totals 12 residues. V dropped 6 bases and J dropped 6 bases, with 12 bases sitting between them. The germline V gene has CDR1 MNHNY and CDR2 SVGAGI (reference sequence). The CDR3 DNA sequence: TGTGCCAGCAGACCCCATCAGGGCGAGCAGTACTTC. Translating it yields CASRPHQGEQYF.

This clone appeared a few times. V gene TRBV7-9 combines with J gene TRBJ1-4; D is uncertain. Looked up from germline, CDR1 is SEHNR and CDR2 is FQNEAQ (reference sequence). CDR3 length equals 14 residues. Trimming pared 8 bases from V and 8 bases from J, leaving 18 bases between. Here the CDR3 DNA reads TGTGCCAGCGCCGGAGGTCACGTTGGAGAAAAACTGTTTTTT. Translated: CASAGGHVGEKLFF.

CDR3 residues: CASLSSGNTIYF. The CDR3 nucleotides are TGTGCCAGTCTCAGCTCTGGAAACACCATATATTTT. The chain recombines TRBV7-9 with TRBJ1-3, with D hard to call. The V end lost 9 bases, the J end lost 0 bases, and 6 bases lay between the germline ends. Germline assignment: CDR1 SEHNR and CDR2 FQNEAQ (reference sequence). CDR3 length: 12 residues.